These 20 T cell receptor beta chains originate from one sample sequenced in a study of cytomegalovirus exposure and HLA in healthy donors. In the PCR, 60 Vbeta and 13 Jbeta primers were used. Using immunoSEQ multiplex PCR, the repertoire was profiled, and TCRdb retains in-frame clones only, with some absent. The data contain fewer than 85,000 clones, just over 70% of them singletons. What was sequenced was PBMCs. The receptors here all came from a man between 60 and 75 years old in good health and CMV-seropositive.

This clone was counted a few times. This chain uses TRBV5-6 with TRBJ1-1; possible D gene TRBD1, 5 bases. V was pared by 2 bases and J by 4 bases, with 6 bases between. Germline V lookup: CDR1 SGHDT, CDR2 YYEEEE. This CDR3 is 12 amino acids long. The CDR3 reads CASSFRATEAFF. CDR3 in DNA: TGTGCCAGCAGCTTCAGGGCCACTGAAGCTTTCTTT.

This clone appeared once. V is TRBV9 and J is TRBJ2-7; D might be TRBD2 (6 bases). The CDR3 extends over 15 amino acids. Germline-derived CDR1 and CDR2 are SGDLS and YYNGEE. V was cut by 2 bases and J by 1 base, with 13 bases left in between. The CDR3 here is CASSVERDSSYEQYF. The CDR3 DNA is TGTGCCAGCAGCGTGGAACGGGACTCTTCCTACGAGCAGTACTTC.

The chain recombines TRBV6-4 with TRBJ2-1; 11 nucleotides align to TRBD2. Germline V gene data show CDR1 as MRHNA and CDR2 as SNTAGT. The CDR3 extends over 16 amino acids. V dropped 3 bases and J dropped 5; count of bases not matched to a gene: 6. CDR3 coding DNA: TGTGCCAGCAGTGAGACAGCTAGCGGGGGGAACAATGAGCAGTTCTTC. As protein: CASSETASGGNNEQFF.

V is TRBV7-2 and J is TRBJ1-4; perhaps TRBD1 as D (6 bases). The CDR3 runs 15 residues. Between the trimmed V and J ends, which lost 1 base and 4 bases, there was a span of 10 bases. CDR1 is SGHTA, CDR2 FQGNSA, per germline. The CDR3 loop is CASSLGTALNEKLFF. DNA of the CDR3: TGTGCCAGCAGCTTAGGGACAGCGCTTAATGAAAAACTGTTTTTT.

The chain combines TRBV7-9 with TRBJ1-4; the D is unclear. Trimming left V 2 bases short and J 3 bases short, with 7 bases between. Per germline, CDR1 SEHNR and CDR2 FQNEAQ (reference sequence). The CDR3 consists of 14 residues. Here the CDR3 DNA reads TGTGCCAGCAGCTTAATGACTCCTAATGAAAAACTGTTTTTT. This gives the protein CASSLMTPNEKLFF.

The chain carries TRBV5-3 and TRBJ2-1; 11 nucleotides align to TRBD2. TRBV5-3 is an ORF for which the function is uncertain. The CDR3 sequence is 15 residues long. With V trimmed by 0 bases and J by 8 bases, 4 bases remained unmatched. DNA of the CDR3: TGTGCCAGAAGCTTGGGACTAGCGGGGAGGGATGAGCAGTTCTTC. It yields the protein CARSLGLAGRDEQFF.

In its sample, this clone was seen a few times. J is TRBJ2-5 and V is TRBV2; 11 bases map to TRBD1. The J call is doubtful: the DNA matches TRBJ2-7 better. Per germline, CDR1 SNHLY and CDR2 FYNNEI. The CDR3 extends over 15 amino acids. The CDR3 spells CASKLGQGAGYEQYF. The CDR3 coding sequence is TGTGCCAGCAAACTTGGACAGGGGGCGGGCTACGAGCAGTACTTC.

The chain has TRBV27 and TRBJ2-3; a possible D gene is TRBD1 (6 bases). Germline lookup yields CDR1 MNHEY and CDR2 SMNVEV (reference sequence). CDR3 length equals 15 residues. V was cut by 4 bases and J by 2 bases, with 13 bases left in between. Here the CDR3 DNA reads TGTGCCAGCAGTTCCGGAAGGGGGATCACAGATACGCAGTATTTT. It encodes CASSSGRGITDTQYF.

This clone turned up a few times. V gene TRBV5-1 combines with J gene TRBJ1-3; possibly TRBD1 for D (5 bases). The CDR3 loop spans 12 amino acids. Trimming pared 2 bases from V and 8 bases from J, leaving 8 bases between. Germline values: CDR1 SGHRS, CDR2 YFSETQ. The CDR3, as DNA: TGCGCCAGCAGCTTAGCGGGGGACACCATATATTTT. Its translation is CASSLAGDTIYF.

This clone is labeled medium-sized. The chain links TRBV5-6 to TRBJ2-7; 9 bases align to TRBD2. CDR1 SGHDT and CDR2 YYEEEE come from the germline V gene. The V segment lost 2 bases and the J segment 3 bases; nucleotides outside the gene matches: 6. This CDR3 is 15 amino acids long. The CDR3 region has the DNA TGTGCCAGCAGCTTAGGGGGGCGGGAGGGCTACGAGCAGTACTTC. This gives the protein CASSLGGREGYEQYF.

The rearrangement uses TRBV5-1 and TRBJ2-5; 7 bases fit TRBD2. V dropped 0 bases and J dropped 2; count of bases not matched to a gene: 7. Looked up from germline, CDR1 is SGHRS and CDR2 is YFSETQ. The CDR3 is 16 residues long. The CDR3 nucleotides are TGCGCCAGCAGCTTGGGCGGGAGCCCCGTACAAGAGACCCAGTACTTC. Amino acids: CASSLGGSPVQETQYF.

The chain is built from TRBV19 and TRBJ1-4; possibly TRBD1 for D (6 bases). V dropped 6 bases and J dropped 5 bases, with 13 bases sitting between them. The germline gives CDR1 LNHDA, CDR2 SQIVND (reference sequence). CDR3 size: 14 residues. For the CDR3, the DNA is TGTGCCAGTAGAACGGACAGCCAGAATGAAAAACTGTTTTTT. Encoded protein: CASRTDSQNEKLFF.

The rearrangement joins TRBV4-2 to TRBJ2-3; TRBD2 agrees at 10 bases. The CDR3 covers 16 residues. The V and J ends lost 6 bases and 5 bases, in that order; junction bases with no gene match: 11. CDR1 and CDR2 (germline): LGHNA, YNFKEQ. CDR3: CASRQLAGRGLDTQYF. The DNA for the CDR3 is TGTGCCAGCAGGCAACTAGCGGGGAGAGGTTTAGATACGCAGTATTTT.

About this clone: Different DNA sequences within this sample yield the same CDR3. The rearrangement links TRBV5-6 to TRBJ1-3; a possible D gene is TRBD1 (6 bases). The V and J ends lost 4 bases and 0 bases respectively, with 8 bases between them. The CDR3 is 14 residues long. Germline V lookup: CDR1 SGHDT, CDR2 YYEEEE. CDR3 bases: TGTGCCAGCAGCAGAGGGGGCTCTGGAAACACCATATATTTT. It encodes CASSRGGSGNTIYF. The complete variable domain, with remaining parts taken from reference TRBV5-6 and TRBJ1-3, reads DAGVTQSPTHLIKTRGQQVTLRCSPKSGHDTVSWYQQALGQGPQFIFQYYEEEERQRGNFPDRFSGHQFPNYSSELNVNALLLGDSALYLCASSRGGSGNTIYFGEGSWLTVV.

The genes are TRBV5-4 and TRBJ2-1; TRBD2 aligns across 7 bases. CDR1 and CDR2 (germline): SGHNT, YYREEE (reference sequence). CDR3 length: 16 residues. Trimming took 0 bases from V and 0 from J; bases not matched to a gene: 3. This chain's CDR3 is CASSLDLAASYNEQFF. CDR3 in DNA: TGTGCCAGCAGCTTGGATCTAGCGGCCTCCTACAATGAGCAGTTCTTC.

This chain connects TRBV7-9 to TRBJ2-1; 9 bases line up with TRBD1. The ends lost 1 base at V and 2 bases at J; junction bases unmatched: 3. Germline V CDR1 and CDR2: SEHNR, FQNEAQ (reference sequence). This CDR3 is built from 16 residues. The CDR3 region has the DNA TGTGCCAGCAGCTTAGTAACAGGGGGCGCCTACAATGAGCAGTTCTTC. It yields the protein CASSLVTGGAYNEQFF.

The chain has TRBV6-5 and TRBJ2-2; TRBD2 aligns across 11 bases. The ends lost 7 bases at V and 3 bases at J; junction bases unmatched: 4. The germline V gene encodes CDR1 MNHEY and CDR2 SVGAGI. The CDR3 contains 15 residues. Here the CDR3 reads CASTLAGGHTGELFF. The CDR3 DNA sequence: TGTGCCAGCACCCTAGCGGGAGGACACACCGGGGAGCTGTTTTTT.

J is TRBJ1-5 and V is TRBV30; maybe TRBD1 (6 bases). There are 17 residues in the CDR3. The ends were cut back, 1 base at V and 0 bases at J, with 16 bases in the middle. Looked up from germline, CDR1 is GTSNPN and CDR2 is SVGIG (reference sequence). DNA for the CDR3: TGTGCCTGGAGTGCGGGGTATACAGGGAGTAGCAATCAGCCCCAGCATTTT. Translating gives CAWSAGYTGSSNQPQHF.

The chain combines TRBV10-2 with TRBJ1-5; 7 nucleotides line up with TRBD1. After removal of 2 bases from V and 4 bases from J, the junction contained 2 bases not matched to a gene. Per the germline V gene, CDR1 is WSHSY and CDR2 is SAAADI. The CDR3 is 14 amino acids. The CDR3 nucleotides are TGCGCCAGCAGTGAGACAGGGGAAAATCAGCCCCAGCATTTT. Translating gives CASSETGENQPQHF.

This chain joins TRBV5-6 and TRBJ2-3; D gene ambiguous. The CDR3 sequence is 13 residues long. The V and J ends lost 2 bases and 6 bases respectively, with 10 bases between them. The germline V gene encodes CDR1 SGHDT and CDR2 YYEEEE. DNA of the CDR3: TGTGCCAGCAGCTTCGGTGTAACGGATACGCAGTATTTT. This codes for CASSFGVTDTQYF.